This T cell receptor beta chain appears in the sequencing data of a study of Ad26.COV2.S vaccination and SARS-CoV-2 variants. Of note for this clone: Its antigen remains unidentified.

Study-level points and caveats: Possibly, TCR breadth and depth analyses underestimated total T cell responses. Spike-specific responses of CD8+ and CD4+ T cells were reported to display substantial breadth after vaccination.

Profiled with immunoSEQ multiplex PCR; TCRdb holds only in-frame clones, not every one. The sample has about 350,000 clones; about 90% are singletons. The CDR3 contains 16 residues. In germline, CDR1 is LGHNA, CDR2 YNFKEQ. The V segment lost 0 bases and the J segment 6 bases; nucleotides outside the gene matches: 6. Sequenced here: peripheral blood, sampled after recovery from COVID-19. The J gene is TRBJ1-5, the V gene TRBV4-2; 9 bases line up with TRBD1. The clonotype originates from a human donor who had recovered from COVID-19. DNA for the CDR3: TGTGCCAGCAGCCAAGAAGGGGACAGGGTTGCTCAGCCCCAGCATTTT. Translated, it gives CASSQEGDRVAQPQHF.